Each of the 8 T cell receptor beta chains below was sequenced from the same sample in a study of blood T cell repertoires in COVID-19. This table comes from immunoSEQ multiplex PCR, and its TCRdb copy is limited to in-frame clones, with some not included. The sample carries a few hundred thousand clones, approximately 89% recorded once. Sequenced material: peripheral blood. The receptors here all came from a woman aged 25-40 years with COVID-19, enrolled during active disease.

The rearrangement uses TRBV4-1 and TRBJ2-1; 13 nucleotides match TRBD2. The length of the CDR3 is 16 residues. Per the germline V gene, CDR1 is MGHRA and CDR2 is YSYEKL. J gave up 5 bases and V 4 bases, and 5 bases lay outside the gene matches. The CDR3 spells CASSRAGTSGNNEQFF. The CDR3 coding sequence is TGCGCCAGCAGCCGGGCCGGGACTAGCGGGAACAATGAGCAGTTCTTC.

V usage is TRBV5-4 and J usage is TRBJ2-5; no firm D call. V lost 0 bases to trimming and J lost 5 bases, with 14 bases between them. There are 15 residues in the CDR3. In germline, CDR1 is SGHNT, CDR2 YYREEE (reference sequence). The CDR3: CASSLEWSPGETQYF. Written as DNA, the CDR3 is TGTGCCAGCAGCTTGGAGTGGAGTCCTGGGGAGACCCAGTACTTC.

This chain joins TRBV2 and TRBJ2-7; maybe TRBD1 (6 bases). The V and J ends lost 8 bases and 5 bases respectively, with 19 bases between them. From germline, CDR1 is SNHLY and CDR2 FYNNEI. The CDR3 sequence is 14 residues long. The CDR3 DNA reads as TGTGCCAGCTCCTACAGGGTCCTTCAGGACGAGCAGTACTTC. Its translation is CASSYRVLQDEQYF. Variable domain in full (rest from reference TRBV2 and TRBJ2-7): EPEVTQTPSHQVTQMGQEVILRCVPISNHLYFYWYRQILGQKVEFLVSFYNNEISEKSEIFDDQFSVERPDGSNFTLKIRSTKLEDSAMYFCASSYRVLQDEQYFGPGTRLTVT.

CDR3 protein: CASSLGGLAGASYEQYF. Here the CDR3 DNA reads TGTGCCAGCAGCTTGGGGGGGTTAGCGGGAGCCTCCTACGAGCAGTACTTC. The chain carries TRBV5-4 and TRBJ2-7; 9 nucleotides line up with TRBD2. From germline, CDR1 is SGHNT and CDR2 YYREEE (reference sequence). The trim removed 0 bases at V and 0 bases at J, leaving 7 bases unmatched. The CDR3 has 17 residues.

The V and J genes are TRBV12-3 or TRBV12-4 and TRBJ2-2; D remains unclear. Deletions cut 10 bases from V and 3 bases from J, with 12 bases between. The CDR3 covers 13 residues. The DNA for the CDR3 is TGTGCCATCGTTTCGGTCGACACCGGGGAGCTGTTTTTT. It codes for CAIVSVDTGELFF.

The chain links TRBV6-5 to TRBJ2-2, with TRBD1 matching 10 bases. J gave up 6 bases and V 7 bases, and 8 bases lay outside the gene matches. Germline V gene lookup returns CDR1 MNHEY and CDR2 SVGAGI. The length of the CDR3 is 15 residues. The CDR3 DNA reads as TGTGCCAGCACCCGGACAGGGGGTGTTTCCGGGGAGCTGTTTTTT. Amino acids: CASTRTGGVSGELFF.

This clone was observed a single time. The V gene is TRBV19, the J gene TRBJ2-3, with TRBD2 matching 7 bases. V gave up 4 bases and J gave up 2 bases; unmatched junction bases: 9. This CDR3 spans 16 amino acids. The germline gives CDR1 LNHDA, CDR2 SQIVND (reference sequence). CDR3 protein: CASSNIPLAATDTQYF. The CDR3 DNA follows: TGTGCCAGTAGTAATATCCCGCTAGCGGCCACAGATACGCAGTATTTT.

The chain links TRBV7-8 to TRBJ1-4, with D perhaps TRBD1 (5 bases). This CDR3 has 17 residues. Trimming stripped 5 bases from V and 8 bases from J, with 24 bases between. From germline, CDR1 is SGHVS and CDR2 FQNEAQ. DNA for the CDR3: TGTGCCAGCAGCCCAGAACGATGGGGCCAGGGAGGGGAAAAACTGTTTTTT. The encoded protein is CASSPERWGQGGEKLFF.